Listed below are T cell receptor beta chains from one sample, sequenced in a study of blood T cell repertoires in COVID-19. Using immunoSEQ multiplex PCR, the repertoire was profiled, and TCRdb retains in-frame clones only, with some absent. The sample records under 45,000 clones, about 83% being singletons. The sample comprised peripheral blood. The receptor set was obtained from a woman of 80 years or more with active or convalescent COVID-19. The CDR3 runs from the conserved cysteine through the conserved F or W. Each record gives: V gene, D gene, J gene, clone size, CDR3 protein, CDR3 DNA. D genes are given only for firm matches. Clone size is stated in some rows and not others, as once, few, many or a class when expanded.

V gene: TRBV5-1; D gene: -; J gene: TRBJ2-5; clone size: -; CDR3 protein: CASSLGASQETQYF; CDR3 DNA: TGCGCCAGCAGCTTGGGGGCTTCCCAAGAGACCCAGTACTTC
V gene: TRBV3-1/TRBV3-2; D gene: -; J gene: TRBJ2-5; clone size: once; CDR3 protein: CASSQVIETQYF; CDR3 DNA: TGTGCCAGCAGCCAAGTCATCGAGACCCAGTACTTC
V gene: TRBV5-1; D gene: TRBD1; J gene: TRBJ2-3; clone size: once; CDR3 protein: CASSRYRGSTDTQYF; CDR3 DNA: TGCGCCAGCAGCCGCTACAGGGGAAGCACAGATACGCAGTATTTT
V gene: TRBV27; D gene: -; J gene: TRBJ2-7; clone size: -; CDR3 protein: CASSWGGRSGEQYF; CDR3 DNA: TGTGCCAGCAGTTGGGGTGGGAGAAGTGGCGAGCAGTACTTC
V gene: TRBV28; D gene: -; J gene: TRBJ1-1; clone size: -; CDR3 protein: CASRTGGAGGAFF; CDR3 DNA: TGTGCCAGCAGAACCGGGGGAGCGGGGGGAGCTTTCTTT
V gene: TRBV28; D gene: TRBD1; J gene: TRBJ2-5; clone size: few; CDR3 protein: CASRPEGAWETQYF; CDR3 DNA: TGTGCCAGCAGACCAGAGGGGGCCTGGGAGACCCAGTACTTC
V gene: TRBV7-2; D gene: -; J gene: TRBJ1-1; clone size: -; CDR3 protein: CASSLVGNSRVNTEAFF; CDR3 DNA: TGTGCCAGCAGCTTAGTTGGGAATAGCAGGGTGAACACTGAAGCTTTCTTT
V gene: TRBV11-2; D gene: -; J gene: TRBJ1-2; clone size: -; CDR3 protein: CASSSIRSYTGLSYGYTF; CDR3 DNA: TGTGCCAGCAGCTCAATAAGATCTTACACAGGTCTTAGCTATGGCTACACCTTC
V gene: TRBV3-1/TRBV3-2; D gene: -; J gene: TRBJ2-7; clone size: once; CDR3 protein: CASSQSPGYEQYF; CDR3 DNA: TGTGCCAGCAGCCAGTCACCGGGCTACGAGCAGTACTTC
V gene: TRBV5-1; D gene: TRBD2; J gene: TRBJ2-4; clone size: -; CDR3 protein: CASSPLSGTKNIQYF; CDR3 DNA: TGCGCCAGCAGCCCCTTAAGCGGGACCAAAAACATTCAGTACTTC
V gene: TRBV28; D gene: -; J gene: TRBJ1-1; clone size: -; CDR3 protein: CASSPPPGAFF; CDR3 DNA: TGTGCCAGCAGTCCCCCCCCCGGAGCTTTCTTT
V gene: TRBV30; D gene: -; J gene: TRBJ1-5; clone size: -; CDR3 protein: CAWSVGLYSNQPQHF; CDR3 DNA: TGTGCCTGGAGTGTAGGACTATATAGCAATCAGCCCCAGCATTTT
V gene: TRBV7-9; D gene: TRBD1; J gene: TRBJ2-2; clone size: -; CDR3 protein: CASSLDRGSGELFF; CDR3 DNA: TGTGCCAGCAGCCTCGACAGGGGCTCCGGGGAGCTGTTTTTT
V gene: TRBV7-8; D gene: TRBD1; J gene: TRBJ1-3; clone size: -; CDR3 protein: CASSTRDRVFSGNTIYF; CDR3 DNA: TGTGCCAGCAGCACCCGGGACAGGGTCTTTTCTGGAAACACCATATATTTT
V gene: TRBV11-2; D gene: -; J gene: TRBJ1-3; clone size: once; CDR3 protein: CASSSPDSGNTIYF; CDR3 DNA: TGTGCCAGCAGCTCTCCAGACTCTGGAAACACCATATATTTT
V gene: TRBV5-1; D gene: -; J gene: TRBJ2-3; clone size: -; CDR3 protein: CASSLGQPHTDTQYF; CDR3 DNA: TGCGCCAGCAGCTTGGGACAGCCCCACACAGATACGCAGTATTTT
V gene: TRBV7-2; D gene: -; J gene: TRBJ2-7; clone size: -; CDR3 protein: CASSLGRGLDEQYF; CDR3 DNA: TGTGCCAGCAGCTTAGGGAGGGGGCTCGACGAGCAGTACTTC
V gene: TRBV5-1; D gene: TRBD2; J gene: TRBJ2-5; clone size: -; CDR3 protein: CASSLAGSAFETQYF; CDR3 DNA: TGCGCCAGCAGCCTAGCGGGGTCGGCCTTTGAGACCCAGTACTTC
V gene: TRBV24-1; D gene: TRBD1; J gene: TRBJ2-5; clone size: -; CDR3 protein: CATSDATGGRGRETQYF; CDR3 DNA: TGTGCCACCAGTGATGCAACAGGGGGCAGGGGGAGGGAGACCCAGTACTTC
V gene: TRBV30; D gene: -; J gene: TRBJ1-6; clone size: -; CDR3 protein: CAWKDSPYNSPLHF; CDR3 DNA: TGTGCCTGGAAAGACAGTCCCTATAATTCACCCCTCCACTTT
V gene: TRBV29-1; D gene: -; J gene: TRBJ1-1; clone size: -; CDR3 protein: CSVGDLNTEAFF; CDR3 DNA: TGCAGCGTTGGCGACTTGAACACTGAAGCTTTCTTT
V gene: TRBV6-4; D gene: -; J gene: TRBJ2-1; clone size: -; CDR3 protein: CASSERTGGENEQFF; CDR3 DNA: TGTGCCAGCAGTGAAAGAACAGGGGGGGAGAATGAGCAGTTCTTC
V gene: TRBV5-8; D gene: TRBD2; J gene: TRBJ2-1; clone size: -; CDR3 protein: CASSLEIAGGPVNEQFF; CDR3 DNA: TGTGCCAGCAGCTTGGAGATAGCGGGAGGGCCCGTCAATGAGCAGTTCTTC
V gene: TRBV4-1; D gene: TRBD1; J gene: TRBJ2-1; clone size: once; CDR3 protein: CASSSRGSQSYNEQFF; CDR3 DNA: TGCGCCAGCAGCTCCAGGGGGTCCCAATCCTACAATGAGCAGTTCTTC
V gene: TRBV5-4; D gene: TRBD1; J gene: TRBJ1-1; clone size: -; CDR3 protein: CASRPGQGLGTEAFF; CDR3 DNA: TGTGCCAGCAGGCCGGGACAGGGGTTGGGCACTGAAGCTTTCTTT
V gene: TRBV5-6; D gene: -; J gene: TRBJ1-2; clone size: -; CDR3 protein: CASGAGPSQGYGYTF; CDR3 DNA: TGTGCCAGCGGGGCAGGACCATCGCAGGGGTATGGCTACACCTTC
V gene: TRBV18; D gene: TRBD1; J gene: TRBJ2-1; clone size: -; CDR3 protein: CASSPRQGLISYNEQFF; CDR3 DNA: TGTGCCAGCTCACCAAGACAGGGTCTTATTTCCTACAATGAGCAGTTCTTC
V gene: TRBV5-1; D gene: TRBD1; J gene: TRBJ1-6; clone size: -; CDR3 protein: CASSLAATGNSPLHF; CDR3 DNA: TGCGCCAGCAGCTTGGCCGCGACAGGGAATTCACCCCTCCACTTT
V gene: TRBV29-1; D gene: TRBD1; J gene: TRBJ1-1; clone size: -; CDR3 protein: CSVERDRGPEAFF; CDR3 DNA: TGCAGCGTTGAACGGGACAGGGGGCCTGAAGCTTTCTTT
V gene: TRBV4-2; D gene: TRBD1; J gene: TRBJ2-1; clone size: -; CDR3 protein: CASSQDRDRYNEQFF; CDR3 DNA: TGTGCCAGCAGCCAAGACCGGGACAGGTACAATGAGCAGTTCTTC
V gene: TRBV6-2/TRBV6-3; D gene: -; J gene: TRBJ2-7; clone size: -; CDR3 protein: CASSYWRDSYEQYF; CDR3 DNA: TGTGCCAGCAGTTACTGGCGGGACTCCTACGAGCAGTACTTC
V gene: TRBV7-9; D gene: TRBD1; J gene: TRBJ2-5; clone size: -; CDR3 protein: CASSLNRDRGQETQYF; CDR3 DNA: TGTGCCAGCAGCTTAAACCGGGACAGGGGGCAAGAGACCCAGTACTTC
V gene: TRBV5-4; D gene: TRBD2; J gene: TRBJ2-1; clone size: -; CDR3 protein: CASSLTSGSRDEQFF; CDR3 DNA: TGTGCCAGCAGCCTAACTAGCGGGAGTCGTGATGAGCAGTTCTTC
V gene: TRBV14; D gene: -; J gene: TRBJ2-3; clone size: -; CDR3 protein: CASSQDAVLRDTQYF; CDR3 DNA: TGTGCCAGCAGCCAAGACGCGGTGCTGCGAGATACGCAGTATTTT
V gene: TRBV6-5; D gene: -; J gene: TRBJ1-2; clone size: -; CDR3 protein: CASSTSGSEGYTF; CDR3 DNA: TGTGCCAGCAGTACCTCCGGGTCCGAGGGCTACACCTTC
V gene: TRBV18; D gene: -; J gene: TRBJ1-2; clone size: -; CDR3 protein: CASSPRVDAGHPPDGYTF; CDR3 DNA: TGTGCCAGCTCACCCAGGGTAGATGCGGGGCACCCACCGGATGGCTACACCTTC
V gene: TRBV10-2; D gene: TRBD1; J gene: TRBJ1-5; clone size: -; CDR3 protein: CASTPGGGQPQHF; CDR3 DNA: TGCGCCAGCACCCCAGGGGGCGGTCAGCCCCAGCATTTT
V gene: TRBV28; D gene: -; J gene: TRBJ1-2; clone size: -; CDR3 protein: CASSLASRHAYGYTF; CDR3 DNA: TGTGCCAGCAGTTTAGCGTCCCGCCACGCCTATGGCTACACCTTC
V gene: TRBV18; D gene: TRBD2; J gene: TRBJ2-1; clone size: -; CDR3 protein: CASSPASGSVINEQFF; CDR3 DNA: TGTGCCAGCTCACCCGCTAGCGGGAGCGTAATTAATGAGCAGTTCTTC
V gene: TRBV30; D gene: TRBD2; J gene: TRBJ2-7; clone size: -; CDR3 protein: CAWSLGTSEAYEQYF; CDR3 DNA: TGTGCCTGGAGTCTTGGGACTAGCGAGGCCTACGAGCAGTACTTC
V gene: TRBV30; D gene: TRBD1; J gene: TRBJ2-1; clone size: -; CDR3 protein: CAWSGDREQFF; CDR3 DNA: TGTGCCTGGAGTGGGGACAGGGAGCAGTTCTTC